This entry features one TCR beta chain sequence. Its antigen is as yet unknown. The germline V gene encodes CDR1 SGHRS and CDR2 YFSETQ. The CDR3 is made up of 15 amino acids. Trimming pared 1 base from V and 7 bases from J, leaving 12 bases between. This entry is derived from a study of cytomegalovirus exposure and HLA in healthy donors. Study overall: Samples from HLA-typed donors yielded around 79 million unique TCRs in an early data release. Assignment to the Caucasian-associated ancestry cluster applied to approximately 79% of the roughly 410 genotyped donors.

The PCR made use of 60 Vbeta and 13 Jbeta primers. Sequenced by immunoSEQ multiplex PCR; TCRdb stores in-frame clones only, minus some. The sample holds 120,000 or so clones, around 74% seen once. Points from the study as a whole: Per published reports, the classifier diagnosed cytomegalovirus status with high specificity and sensitivity. A later analysis linked a missense variant in DCLRE1C to the trimming of TCR beta V and J genes.

The TCR was taken from a man in his 60s in good health and CMV-seropositive. The genes are TRBV5-1 and TRBJ1-6; D uncertain. Material: PBMCs. Here the CDR3 DNA reads TGCGCCAGCAGCTTGAGTCCCCCTCGGAATTCACCCCTCCACTTT. As protein: CASSLSPPRNSPLHF. The full variable domain, with the rest looked up from reference TRBV5-1 and TRBJ1-6, is KAGVTQTPRYLIKTRGQQVTLSCSPISGHRSVSWYQQTPGQGLQFLFEYFSETQRNKGNFPGRFSGRQFSNSRSEMNVSTLELGDSALYLCASSLSPPRNSPLHFGNGTRLTVT.